The following is a T cell receptor beta chain sequence with its context. These data are taken from a study of T cell changes during pregnancy in multiple sclerosis. This CDR3 has 16 amino acids. Per the germline V gene, CDR1 is SGHDT and CDR2 is YYEEEE. V lost 2 bases to trimming and J lost 4 bases; unmatched junction nucleotides: 9. Here immunoSEQ multiplex PCR was the method, and the copy in TCRdb shows in-frame clones only, minus some. The sample has 40,000 to 55,000 clones; 85% to 90% are singletons. The sample consisted of peripheral blood, taken in the second trimester of pregnancy. This clonotype was obtained from a female donor in good health, enrolled as a control in a pregnancy study. The chain combines TRBV5-6 with TRBJ1-1; TRBD1 agrees at 9 bases. The CDR3 spells CASSFFPTGGTTEAFF. CDR3 bases: TGTGCCAGCAGCTTTTTTCCTACAGGGGGCACCACTGAAGCTTTCTTT.